Below are 29 T cell receptor beta chains sequenced from a single sample in a study of shared clonotypes between healthy human individuals. TCRdb's copy holds only in-frame clones and misses some; the assay was immunoSEQ multiplex PCR. This table holds around 1.6 million clones, 95% to 99% found once. Sequencing was done on a sample of naive CD4+ T cells sorted from blood. Specified subset: CD45RA+ positively selected. The receptors come from a man aged 25-45 years in good health.

The genes are TRBV5-6 and TRBJ2-7; D remains unclear. The CDR3 loop spans 13 amino acids. CDR1 and CDR2 (germline): SGHDT, YYEEEE. V lost 0 bases and J lost 3, with 7 bases in between. The CDR3 bases are TGTGCCAGCAGCTTGGAGGGTTTCTACGAGCAGTACTTC. As protein: CASSLEGFYEQYF. Combining the CDR3 with reference TRBV5-6 and TRBJ2-7 gives the whole variable domain DAGVTQSPTHLIKTRGQQVTLRCSPKSGHDTVSWYQQALGQGPQFIFQYYEEEERQRGNFPDRFSGHQFPNYSSELNVNALLLGDSALYLCASSLEGFYEQYFGPGTRLTVT.

V usage is TRBV5-4 and J usage is TRBJ2-2; D possibly corresponds to TRBD1 (7 bases). The CDR3 sequence is 15 residues long. CDR1 SGHNT and CDR2 YYREEE come from the germline V gene (reference sequence). Trimming removed 3 bases at V and 6 bases at J, with 15 bases between. Here the CDR3 reads CASSYRTGDSGELFF. The CDR3, as DNA: TGTGCCAGCAGCTATCGAACAGGGGACTCCGGGGAGCTGTTTTTT.

The chain recombines TRBV5-1 with TRBJ2-5, with D possibly being TRBD1 (7 bases). Germline CDR1 is SGHRS and CDR2 is YFSETQ. V was trimmed by 6 bases and J by 5 bases, leaving 11 bases between them. The CDR3 has 12 amino acids. This CDR3 is CASTQGGETQYF. The CDR3, as DNA: TGCGCCAGCACTCAGGGGGGTGAGACCCAGTACTTC.

The chain has TRBV4-3 and TRBJ2-7; D not resolved. V lost 1 base to trimming and J lost 3 bases, with 13 bases between them. CDR3 size: 15 residues. CDR1 LGHNA and CDR2 YSLEER come from the germline V gene. CDR3 DNA sequence: TGCGCCAGCAGCCAAGCGGCAGTCCCACACTACGAGCAGTACTTC. This gives the protein CASSQAAVPHYEQYF.

The chain couples TRBV7-9 to TRBJ2-1; D might be TRBD2 (5 bases). This CDR3 is built from 15 residues. V gave up 5 bases and J gave up 6 bases, with 17 bases separating them. Looked up from germline, CDR1 is SEHNR and CDR2 is FQNEAQ (reference sequence). CDR3 sequence: CASSVRETGLNEQFF. For the CDR3, the DNA is TGTGCCAGCAGCGTCCGGGAAACCGGCCTCAATGAGCAGTTCTTC.

DNA for the CDR3: TGTGCCAGCAGCCCAGGTGGCCCGGATCCAATCTACGAGCAGTACTTC. Its protein product is CASSPGGPDPIYEQYF. The genes are TRBV9 and TRBJ2-7, with no clear D. V lost 4 bases and J lost 3, with 20 bases in between. CDR3 length: 16 residues. CDR1 and CDR2 (germline): SGDLS, YYNGEE. Filled out from reference TRBV9 and TRBJ2-7, the complete variable domain reads DSGVTQTPKHLITATGQRVTLRCSPRSGDLSVYWYQQSLDQGLQFLIQYYNGEERAKGNILERFSAQQFPDLHSELNLSSLELGDSALYFCASSPGGPDPIYEQYFGPGTRLTVT.

The chain employs TRBV15 and TRBJ2-7, with 7 positions matching TRBD2. CDR1 and CDR2 from the germline V gene are LNHNV and YYDKDF (reference sequence). J lost 2 bases, V lost 0 bases, and 13 bases had no gene match. CDR3 size: 18 residues. The CDR3: CATSRDLGASGHAYEQYF. Here the CDR3 DNA reads TGTGCCACCAGCAGAGATCTCGGGGCTAGCGGCCACGCCTACGAGCAGTACTTC. The full variable domain, rest sourced from reference TRBV15 and TRBJ2-7, is DAMVIQNPRYQVTQFGKPVTLSCSQTLNHNVMYWYQQKSSQAPKLLFHYYDKDFNNEADTPDNFQSRRPNTSFCFLDIRSPGLGDTAMYLCATSRDLGASGHAYEQYFGPGTRLTVT.

This chain connects TRBV6-5 to TRBJ2-7; 8 bases are a match to TRBD1. The CDR3 has 15 residues. The V and J ends lost 2 bases and 4 bases, in that order; junction bases with no gene match: 7. Germline V gene sequence: CDR1 MNHEY, CDR2 SVGAGI. The CDR3 here is CASSYGGTGTYEQYF. The CDR3 nucleotides are TGTGCCAGCAGTTACGGAGGGACAGGTACTTACGAGCAGTACTTC.

This clone appeared a single time. The chain is built from TRBV29-1 and TRBJ1-5; no reliable D call. Trimming cost V 3 bases and J 2 bases, with 11 bases left between them. This CDR3 has 14 amino acids. Germline CDR1 and CDR2: SQVTM and ANQGSEA. The DNA of the CDR3 is TGCAGCGTTGAGATGGGAAGGGGCAATCAGCCCCAGCATTTT. Its protein is CSVEMGRGNQPQHF.

Concerning this clone itself: Within the sample, other DNA sequences also encode this same CDR3. This chain links TRBV7-2 with TRBJ2-7, with D uncertain. V lost 0 bases and J 0 bases, leaving 6 bases between the germline ends. Germline V gene data show CDR1 as SGHTA and CDR2 as FQGNSA. The CDR3 consists of 14 residues. In nucleotides, the CDR3 is TGTGCCAGCAGCTTAGCCCCAAGCTCCTACGAGCAGTACTTC. Protein sequence: CASSLAPSSYEQYF. The full variable domain, rest sourced from reference TRBV7-2 and TRBJ2-7, is GAGVSQSPSNKVTEKGKDVELRCDPISGHTALYWYRQSLGQGLEFLIYFQGNSAPDKSGLPSDRFSAERTGGSVSTLTIQRTQQEDSAVYLCASSLAPSSYEQYFGPGTRLTVT.

The chain uses TRBV18 and TRBJ2-1; TRBD2 aligns across 15 bases. The J segment lost 3 bases and the V segment lost 1 base, leaving 10 bases of the junction unmatched. This CDR3 comprises 20 residues. Germline V CDR1 and CDR2: KGHSH, LQKENI. Here the CDR3 reads CASSPQGTGLAGGIYNEQFF. CDR3 DNA: TGTGCCAGCTCACCACAGGGGACGGGACTAGCGGGAGGAATCTACAATGAGCAGTTCTTC.

The chain is built from TRBV5-6 and TRBJ2-3; 9 nucleotides align to TRBD2. The CDR3 spans 15 residues. Germline CDR1 SGHDT, CDR2 YYEEEE. V was clipped by 2 bases and J by 1 base; unmatched bases: 2. The CDR3 here is CASSFGLARTDTQYF. DNA of the CDR3: TGTGCCAGCAGCTTTGGACTAGCGCGCACAGATACGCAGTATTTT.

As to this clone: Other nucleotide sequences from this sample produce the same CDR3. The chain is built from TRBV30 and TRBJ1-3; no clear D. V gave up 2 bases and J gave up 0 bases, with 5 bases separating them. Germline V CDR1 and CDR2: GTSNPN, SVGIG (reference sequence). The CDR3 spans 13 residues. The CDR3 DNA sequence: TGTGCCTGGAGTCTAAGCTCTGGAAACACCATATATTTT. Its protein product is CAWSLSSGNTIYF.

This clone has only one observation. The genes are TRBV29-1 and TRBJ1-1, with 7 bases lining up with TRBD1. CDR3 length equals 13 residues. Trimming cost V 3 bases and J 4 bases; bases outside gene matches: 5. Germline V gives CDR1 SQVTM, CDR2 ANQGSEA. The CDR3 spells CSVEQGVGTEAFF. The CDR3 region has the DNA TGCAGCGTTGAGCAGGGGGTAGGCACTGAAGCTTTCTTT.

V and J are TRBV7-9 and TRBJ2-7, with a tentative D call TRBD1 (5 bases). Trimming pared 5 bases from V and 2 bases from J, leaving 13 bases between. CDR1 SEHNR and CDR2 FQNEAQ come from the germline V gene (reference sequence). The CDR3 is made up of 14 amino acids. The CDR3 DNA sequence: TGTGCCAGCAGCCTCCCCAGGGTTACCTACGAGCAGTACTTC. Its protein is CASSLPRVTYEQYF.

The chain joins TRBV7-2 to TRBJ1-1, with unresolved D. Germline V gene sequence: CDR1 SGHTA, CDR2 FQGNSA. V gave up 1 base and J gave up 1 base, with 10 bases separating them. The CDR3 totals 15 residues. As DNA, the CDR3 is TGTGCCAGCAGCTTAGTAGGCACAAAGAACACTGAAGCTTTCTTT. Protein sequence: CASSLVGTKNTEAFF.

V is TRBV5-1 and J is TRBJ2-1; unclear D gene. CDR1 is SGHRS, CDR2 YFSETQ, per germline. The V gene lost 1 base and the J gene lost 0 bases, with 14 bases spanning the gap. The CDR3 sequence is 17 residues long. Written as DNA, the CDR3 is TGCGCCAGCAGCTTGCCCCGTGGGCAGAGCTCCTACAATGAGCAGTTCTTC. The encoded protein is CASSLPRGQSSYNEQFF.

Comments on this clone: Distinct nucleotide sequences in the sample also encode this CDR3. The chain carries TRBV28 and TRBJ2-1; 9 bases map to TRBD2. The V and J ends lost 2 bases and 2 bases, in that order; junction bases with no gene match: 1. Germline values: CDR1 MDHEN, CDR2 SYDVKM. The CDR3 runs to 15 residues. In nucleotides, the CDR3 is TGTGCCAGCAGTTTAGCGGGAGGGCCCTACAATGAGCAGTTCTTC. Translation gives CASSLAGGPYNEQFF.

J is TRBJ2-1 and V is TRBV5-4, with a tentative D call TRBD1 (5 bases). V shed 2 bases and J shed 6 bases, with 12 bases lying between them. CDR3 length: 14 residues. Per the germline V gene, CDR1 is SGHNT and CDR2 is YYREEE (reference sequence). CDR3 region: CASSFQGLSNEQFF. The CDR3 DNA follows: TGTGCCAGCAGCTTCCAGGGTTTATCCAATGAGCAGTTCTTC. The full variable domain, with the rest looked up from reference TRBV5-4 and TRBJ2-1, is ETGVTQSPTHLIKTRGQQVTLRCSSQSGHNTVSWYQQALGQGPQFIFQYYREEENGRGNFPPRFSGLQFPNYSSELNVNALELDDSALYLCASSFQGLSNEQFFGPGTRLTVL.

J is TRBJ1-5 and V is TRBV6-6; D is unresolved. The CDR3 is 11 amino acids. Looked up from germline, CDR1 is MNHNY and CDR2 is SVGAGI (reference sequence). The germline V and J ends were trimmed by 5 bases and 6 bases, with 5 bases remaining between them. CDR3 bases: TGTGCCAGCAGTCATTCTCAGCCCCAGCATTTT. The encoded protein is CASSHSQPQHF.

This chain connects TRBV6-1 to TRBJ2-1; perhaps TRBD1 as D (5 bases). The length of the CDR3 is 13 residues. CDR1 and CDR2 (germline): MNHNS, SASEGT. Trimming shortened V by 4 bases and J by 1 base, and 5 bases separated the two germline ends. The CDR3 nucleotides are TGTGCCAGCAGTGGACAGTCCTACAATGAGCAGTTCTTC. As protein: CASSGQSYNEQFF.

This chain connects TRBV7-2 to TRBJ2-1, with a tentative D call TRBD2 (5 bases). V was cut by 3 bases and J by 5 bases, with 11 bases left in between. Per the germline V gene, CDR1 is SGHTA and CDR2 is FQGNSA. The CDR3 runs to 14 residues. CDR3 sequence (DNA): TGTGCCAGCAGCTTTGGGCGGGCAAACAATGAGCAGTTCTTC. Translation: CASSFGRANNEQFF.

The V and J genes are TRBV6-5 and TRBJ2-1; 7 positions match TRBD2. Germline assignment: CDR1 MNHEY and CDR2 SVGAGI. V was clipped by 2 bases and J by 6 bases; unmatched bases: 4. This CDR3 comprises 14 residues. CDR3 nucleotide sequence: TGTGCCAGCAGTTACCGCGGGAGCGGCAATGAGCAGTTCTTC. This gives the protein CASSYRGSGNEQFF.

This clone occurred once. Other nucleotide sequences in the sample specify the same CDR3. This rearrangement joins TRBV5-1 to TRBJ2-3; a weak D match, TRBD1 (5 bases). The CDR3 consists of 13 residues. Germline V gene data show CDR1 as SGHRS and CDR2 as YFSETQ. V shed 0 bases and J shed 6 bases, with 8 bases lying between them. The CDR3 bases are TGCGCCAGCAGCTTGGTGGGGCCGGATACGCAGTATTTT. It is translated as CASSLVGPDTQYF.

The chain combines TRBV10-2 with TRBJ2-5, with D perhaps matching TRBD1 (6 bases). V lost 8 bases and J 3 bases, leaving 16 bases between the germline ends. Germline lookup yields CDR1 WSHSY and CDR2 SAAADI. The CDR3 covers 14 residues. The CDR3 DNA reads TGCGCCAGCCTGGATCCGGGACAAAAAGAGACCCAGTACTTC. Its translation is CASLDPGQKETQYF.

The genes are TRBV10-3 and TRBJ2-5; D is possibly TRBD1 (7 bases). This CDR3 comprises 13 residues. Trimming removed 10 bases from V and 1 base from J, with 13 bases in between. Germline CDR1 ENHRY, CDR2 SYGVKD. The CDR3 reads CATGGTAQETQYF. The CDR3 coding sequence is TGTGCCACCGGAGGGACAGCCCAAGAGACCCAGTACTTC.

The rearrangement uses TRBV5-1 and TRBJ2-6; TRBD1 might be the D (6 bases). This CDR3 is 14 amino acids long. The V end was cut by 5 bases, the J end by 0 bases, with 6 bases between. Germline lookup yields CDR1 SGHRS and CDR2 YFSETQ. The CDR3 bases are TGCGCCAGCAGACAGGGCTCTGGGGCCAACGTCCTGACTTTC. Translated, it gives CASRQGSGANVLTF.

The chain carries TRBV7-2 and TRBJ1-2; a possible D gene is TRBD1 (5 bases). Per the germline V gene, CDR1 is SGHTA and CDR2 is FQGNSA. CDR3 length: 12 residues. V lost 3 bases to trimming and J lost 8 bases, with 10 bases between them. For the CDR3, the DNA is TGTGCCAGCAGCTTCTCGGGGGTCGGCTACACCTTC. Translated: CASSFSGVGYTF.

The rearrangement uses TRBV18 and TRBJ1-1; D may be TRBD1 (5 bases). The germline CDR1 and CDR2 sequences are KGHSH and LQKENI. V was clipped by 6 bases and J by 4 bases, with 12 bases between them. The CDR3 contains 13 residues. The CDR3 nucleotides read TGTGCCAGCTCCCCAAGGCAGGGCACTGAAGCTTTCTTT. Amino acid sequence: CASSPRQGTEAFF.